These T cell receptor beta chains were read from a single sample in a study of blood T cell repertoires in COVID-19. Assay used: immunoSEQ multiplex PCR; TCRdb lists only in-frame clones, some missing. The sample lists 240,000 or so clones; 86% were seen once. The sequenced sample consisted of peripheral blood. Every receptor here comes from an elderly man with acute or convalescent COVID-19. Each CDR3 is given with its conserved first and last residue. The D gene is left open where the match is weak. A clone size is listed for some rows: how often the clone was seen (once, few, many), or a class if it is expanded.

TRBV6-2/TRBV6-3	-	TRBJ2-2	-	TGTGCCAGCAGTTACGCGATAACCGGGGAGCTGTTTTTT	CASSYAITGELFF
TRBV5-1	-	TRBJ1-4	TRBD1	TGCGCCAGCAGCTCGCGGACAGGGCTTGGGGAAAAACTGTTTTTT	CASSSRTGLGEKLFF
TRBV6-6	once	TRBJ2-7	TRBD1	TGTGCCAGCAGTCCCCTTAATCCAGGGACAGGGTCCTACGAGCAGTACTTC	CASSPLNPGTGSYEQYF
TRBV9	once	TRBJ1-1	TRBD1	TGTGCCAGCAGCGCAACAGGGGGGTTTGGGGACACTGAAGCTTTCTTT	CASSATGGFGDTEAFF
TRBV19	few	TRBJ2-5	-	TGTGCCAGTAGTTCCCCAGGGTGGGGGCGGACCCAGTACTTC	CASSSPGWGRTQYF
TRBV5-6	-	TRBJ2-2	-	TGTGCCAGCAGCCTGGCAGGGGTCGGGACCGGGGAGCTGTTTTTT	CASSLAGVGTGELFF
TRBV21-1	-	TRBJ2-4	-	TGTGCCAGCAGCTCCAGGGGCGTTAGGGGTCATAAAGCCAAAAACATTCAGTACTTC	CASSSRGVRGHKAKNIQYF
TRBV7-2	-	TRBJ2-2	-	TGTGCCACCTCGGGCGGAAGGGGCACCGGGGAGCTGTTTTTT	CATSGGRGTGELFF
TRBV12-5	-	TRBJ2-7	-	TGTGCTAGTGGTTTGGCCCGGGGAGAGCAGTACTTC	CASGLARGEQYF
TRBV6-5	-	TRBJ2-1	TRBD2	TGTGCCAGCAGTCATAGCGGGGGGGGGAGGCTTGAGCAGTTCTTC	CASSHSGGGRLEQFF
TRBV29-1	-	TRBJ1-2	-	TGCAGCGTAACAGGGTCTGGGGGCTACACCTTC	CSVTGSGGYTF
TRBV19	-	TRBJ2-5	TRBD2	TGTGCCAGTAGTCACCCAATTGGGGGGGTAGAAGAGACCCAGTACTTC	CASSHPIGGVEETQYF
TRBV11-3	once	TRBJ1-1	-	TGTGCCAGCAGCTTAGACGGGGGAACTGAAGCTTTCTTT	CASSLDGGTEAFF
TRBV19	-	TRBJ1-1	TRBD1	TGTGCCAGTCTTCGGGACAGAAGGATCGGGATGAACACTGAAGCTTTCTTT	CASLRDRRIGMNTEAFF
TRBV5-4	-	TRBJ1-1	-	TGTGCCAGCAGCACACAGGACACTGAAGCTTTCTTT	CASSTQDTEAFF
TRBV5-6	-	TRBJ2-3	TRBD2	TGTGCCAGCAGCTTGTCCGGGACTAGCGAAAGAACAGATACGCAGTATTTT	CASSLSGTSERTDTQYF
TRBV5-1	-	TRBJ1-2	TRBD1	TGCGCCAGCTCCTTTGAGGGGACAGGGTTGCGTGGCTACACCTTC	CASSFEGTGLRGYTF
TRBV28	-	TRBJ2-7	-	TGTGCCAGCACGAGAAGCTCCTACGAGCAGTACTTC	CASTRSSYEQYF
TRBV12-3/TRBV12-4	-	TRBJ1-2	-	TGTGCCAGCAGGCAGGGGACCGGGTATGGCTACACCTTC	CASRQGTGYGYTF
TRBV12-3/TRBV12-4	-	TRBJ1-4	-	TGTGCCAGCAGCCCAGGGGTCCCAAAACTGTTTTTT	CASSPGVPKLFF
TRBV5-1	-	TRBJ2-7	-	TGCGCCAGCAGCCCGGACGGGGGTCGGGACGAGCAGTACTTC	CASSPDGGRDEQYF
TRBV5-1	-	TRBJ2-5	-	TGCGCCAGCAGCTTGGAAAGGGGAGGAGAGACCCAGTACTTC	CASSLERGGETQYF
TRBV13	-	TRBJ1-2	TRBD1	TGTGCCAGCAGCTCCTTTGACAGGGAGGTAGGCTACACCTTC	CASSSFDREVGYTF